This is a list of T cell receptor beta chains from one sample in a study of blood T cells in healthy people across ages. TCRdb re-analysed the 5' RACE reads in MiXCR, keeping a single row per CDR3 protein. The table lists hundreds of thousands of distinct CDR3 sequences, around 45% of them singletons. The sequenced sample was blood. These receptor sequences come from an older man in good health. Each CDR3 is given with its conserved first and last residue. Fields, in order: CDR3 length, J gene, clone size, V gene, D gene, CDR3 DNA, CDR3 protein. The D gene is left open where the match is weak. For some rows the clone size is stated as once, few or many, or as a class when expanded; others skip it.

>13|TRBJ1-5|many|TRBV11-2|-
TGTGCCAGCAGCGGGACCCAGGGGCAGCCCCAGCATTTT
CASSGTQGQPQHF
>13|TRBJ2-5|-|TRBV2|-
TGTGCCAGCAAGTTCAGGGATCTAGAGACCCAGTACTTC
CASKFRDLETQYF
>13|TRBJ1-4|-|TRBV5-1|-
TGCGCCAGCAGCCTGAGGGGTTATGAAAAACTGTTTTTT
CASSLRGYEKLFF
>19|TRBJ2-1|-|TRBV4-1|TRBD2
TGCGCCAGCAGCCAAATAAGGCCTAGCGGTCCCGTCCTCTACAATGAGCAGTTCTTC
CASSQIRPSGPVLYNEQFF
>15|TRBJ2-1|-|TRBV7-9|-
TGTGCCAGCAGCTTAGGACAGGGAGGGGGCAATGAGCAGTTCTTC
CASSLGQGGGNEQFF
>17|TRBJ1-4|-|TRBV2|-
TGTGCCAGCAGTGAAGGGCGTTCAAGGTCGGCTAATGAAAAACTGTTTTTT
CASSEGRSRSANEKLFF
>15|TRBJ1-2|-|TRBV5-6|-
TGTGCCAGCAGCTCCACGACAGGACGAATCTATGGCTACACCTTC
CASSSTTGRIYGYTF
>13|TRBJ1-1|-|TRBV7-3|-
TGTGCCAGCAGCCGAGGGATAACCGGTGAAGCTTTCTTT
CASSRGITGEAFF
>14|TRBJ2-5|-|TRBV5-1|-
TGCGCCAGCAGCTTGGAACCCGGCCGGGAGACCCAGTACTTC
CASSLEPGRETQYF
>15|TRBJ1-5|-|TRBV4-1|-
TGCGCCAGCAGCTACGACAGGACTAGCAATCAGCCCCAGCATTTT
CASSYDRTSNQPQHF
>13|TRBJ2-7|few|TRBV6-5|TRBD1
TGTGCCAGCCAAGGGGACAGGGACTACGAGCAGTACTTC
CASQGDRDYEQYF
>11|TRBJ1-2|-|TRBV2|TRBD1
TGTGCCGACAGGGGTTCCTATGGCTACACCTTC
CADRGSYGYTF
>18|TRBJ2-2|-|TRBV5-5|-
TGTGCCAGCAGCTTCCAAGACCTGAGGCGACTGGGCGCCGGGGAGCTGTTTTTT
CASSFQDLRRLGAGELFF
>13|TRBJ2-5|-|TRBV10-1|TRBD2
TGCGCCAGCAGTGTTCCGGGAGGAGAGACCCAGTACTTC
CASSVPGGETQYF
>14|TRBJ2-1|few|TRBV30|TRBD2
TGTGGTGGGGCTAGCGGGAGAAGGGAGGGTGAGCAGTTCTTC
CGGASGRREGEQFF
>15|TRBJ2-1|many|TRBV7-2|TRBD2
TGTGCCAGCAGCCAACAGGCGGGAGGGTACAATGAGCAGTTCTTC
CASSQQAGGYNEQFF
>15|TRBJ2-7|-|TRBV19|TRBD2
TGTGCCAGTAGCCTACTAGCGGGAGGTTTCTACGAGCAGTACTTC
CASSLLAGGFYEQYF
>17|TRBJ2-3|-|TRBV7-2|TRBD2
TGTGCCAGCAGCAAGGATCTAGCGGGTGGAGGCGCAGATACGCAGTATTTT
CASSKDLAGGGADTQYF
>11|TRBJ1-1|-|TRBV6-6|-
TGTGCCAGCAGTTACAGGACTGAAGCTTTCTTT
CASSYRTEAFF
>14|TRBJ2-5|-|TRBV5-1|-
TGCGCCAGCAGCCGGACGGGGGGCCGCAATGAGCAGTACTTC
CASSRTGGRNEQYF
>17|TRBJ2-1|few|TRBV15|-
TGTGCCACCAGCAGAGAATTGGCCAGCAGCCCCTACAATGAGCAGTTCTTC
CATSRELASSPYNEQFF
>15|TRBJ2-3|few|TRBV4-3|-
TGCGCCAGCAGCCCCAAGACTGGATTCACAGATACGCAGTATTTT
CASSPKTGFTDTQYF
>16|TRBJ2-5|few|TRBV7-9|TRBD1
TGTGCCAGCAGTTCGGTAGGGAGGACAGGGGAAGAGACCCAGTACTTC
CASSSVGRTGEETQYF
>15|TRBJ2-1|many|TRBV7-2|-
TGTGCCAGCAGCTTAGGTTTCAGCTCCTACAATGAGCAGTTCTTC
CASSLGFSSYNEQFF
>16|TRBJ2-3|-|TRBV13|TRBD1
TGTGCCAGCAGCGTAGACAGGGGGAGTAAGGGAGATACGCAGTATTTT
CASSVDRGSKGDTQYF
>14|TRBJ2-1|-|TRBV6-5|TRBD1
TGTGCCAGCACCCGGGACAGGGGTCGTAGTGAGCAGTTCTTC
CASTRDRGRSEQFF
>11|TRBJ2-1|-|TRBV11-2|-
TGTGCCAGCAGCTTAAAGGAGACCCAGTTCTTC
CASSLKETQFF
>15|TRBJ2-1|few|TRBV6-1|TRBD2
TGTGCCAGCAGCCTTACTAGCGGGAGTCCGAATGAGCAGTTCTTC
CASSLTSGSPNEQFF
>16|TRBJ2-1|-|TRBV6-6|TRBD2
TGTGCCAGCACCCGACTAGCGGGAGTGGGGTACAATGAGCAGTTCTTC
CASTRLAGVGYNEQFF
>13|TRBJ2-3|few|TRBV29-1|TRBD1
TGCAGCGTTGAAGGGACAGGGACAGATACGCAGTATTTT
CSVEGTGTDTQYF
>15|TRBJ2-1|-|TRBV28|-
TGTGCCAGCCTGCCCTCAGGGGACTACCAAGAGACCCAGTTCTTC
CASLPSGDYQETQFF
>13|TRBJ1-2|-|TRBV29-1|-
TGCAGCGTTGACGCAGGGGCCAACTATGGCTACACCTTC
CSVDAGANYGYTF
>13|TRBJ1-1|-|TRBV24-1|-
TGTGCCACCAGTGATTTGGGGTCAGCGGCAGCTTTCTTT
CATSDLGSAAAFF
>14|TRBJ1-4|few|TRBV7-2|TRBD1
TGTGCCAGCAGCTCCGCAGGGGGATATGAAAAACTGTTTTTT
CASSSAGGYEKLFF
>12|TRBJ2-3|-|TRBV29-1|-
TGCAGCGTTGAAGATCGCAAAGATACGCAGTATTTT
CSVEDRKDTQYF
>16|TRBJ2-7|-|TRBV7-2|TRBD2
TGTGCCAGCAGCTTAGGGCGCCTAGCGGGAGCCTACGAGCAGTACTTC
CASSLGRLAGAYEQYF
>21|TRBJ2-6|-|TRBV11-2|-
TGTGCCAGCAGCTTACCTCCCACAGGGATGCGGTCTCGTGCTGGGGCCAACGTCCTGACTTTC
CASSLPPTGMRSRAGANVLTF
>14|TRBJ1-3|few|TRBV5-1|-
TGCGCCAGCAGCTTGGAAGTCACTGGAAACACCATATATTTT
CASSLEVTGNTIYF
>14|TRBJ2-7|-|TRBV2|-
TGTGCCAGCAGTGGGCAGGGGGGACCTGTCGAGCAGTACTTC
CASSGQGGPVEQYF
>15|TRBJ1-5|-|TRBV12-3/TRBV12-4|-
TGTTCCAGCAGTTCCACGCCCTATTCCGATCAGCCCCAGCATTTT
CSSSSTPYSDQPQHF